Shown below are 5 T cell receptor beta chains from a single sample sequenced in a study of blood T cell repertoires in COVID-19. Assay used: immunoSEQ multiplex PCR; TCRdb lists only in-frame clones, some missing. The profile shows 200,000 to 250,000 clones, around 81% of them singletons. The sample consisted of peripheral blood. These receptors came from a woman under 40 who had recovered from COVID-19.

This clone has just a few counts. The chain links TRBV28 to TRBJ1-3; D unresolved. Trimming cost V 4 bases and J 4 bases, with 11 bases left between them. This CDR3 contains 14 residues. Germline CDR1 MDHEN, CDR2 SYDVKM. The CDR3 loop is CASSSFVAGNTIYF. Here the CDR3 DNA reads TGTGCCAGCAGTTCCTTTGTTGCGGGAAACACCATATATTTT. Using reference TRBV28 and TRBJ1-3 for the parts outside the CDR3, the full variable domain is DVKVTQSSRYLVKRTGEKVFLECVQDMDHENMFWYRQDPGLGLRLIYFSYDVKMKEKGDIPEGYSVSREKKERFSLILESASTNQTSMYLCASSSFVAGNTIYFGEGSWLTVV.

The chain joins TRBV27 to TRBJ2-7; the D gene is possibly TRBD2 (6 bases). The CDR3 has 13 amino acids. V was clipped by 0 bases and J by 6 bases, with 9 bases between them. Germline V gene sequence: CDR1 MNHEY, CDR2 SMNVEV (reference sequence). In DNA form, the CDR3 reads TGTGCCAGCAGTTTATCTGGGAGGTCCGAGCAGTACTTC. Amino acids: CASSLSGRSEQYF.

The rearrangement uses TRBV11-1 and TRBJ1-1, with TRBD1 matching over 8 bases. V lost 1 base to trimming and J lost 7 bases; unmatched junction nucleotides: 8. The CDR3 totals 15 residues. Germline V lookup: CDR1 SGHAT, CDR2 FQDESV (reference sequence). CDR3 bases: TGTGCCAGCAGCTTAGGCCAGGGGGCGGTGGTTGAAGCTTTCTTT. Residues: CASSLGQGAVVEAFF.

This chain connects TRBV6-4 to TRBJ2-1; 8 bases map to TRBD2. V was clipped by 2 bases and J by 2 bases; unmatched bases: 5. The CDR3 loop spans 16 amino acids. CDR1 is MRHNA and CDR2 is SNTAGT in the germline V gene. The CDR3 reads CASSDESGSPYNEQFF. Written as DNA, the CDR3 is TGTGCCAGCAGTGACGAGAGCGGGAGCCCCTACAATGAGCAGTTCTTC.

The chain joins TRBV9 to TRBJ2-5; 8 nucleotides align to TRBD1. V lost 3 bases to trimming and J lost 3 bases; unmatched junction nucleotides: 10. The CDR3 extends over 16 amino acids. Germline CDR1 is SGDLS and CDR2 is YYNGEE. This chain's CDR3 is CASSEVAGGMEETQYF. The CDR3 DNA reads as TGTGCCAGCAGCGAAGTGGCAGGGGGCATGGAAGAGACCCAGTACTTC.